What follows describes a single T cell receptor beta chain. Its specificity is not known. Relative to the germline gene, one junction end is altered; a read error may explain this. The CDR3 loop spans 13 amino acids. Germline loops: CDR1 LGHNA, CDR2 YSLEER. The sorted-subset replicate PCRs were given 150 to 200 ng DNA, which is tens of thousands of T cell genomes. Original methodology: Filtering differed for immunoSEQ, which gave only junction sequences without quality scores. The method was immunoSEQ multiplex PCR; TCRdb's version includes in-frame clones alone and lacks a portion of them. The V and J calls and the clone size are those of that table, but D and trimming were determined from the DNA. The table shows some 1.5 million clones, with 96% occurring only once. The entry originates in a study of shared clonotypes between healthy human individuals. On the study more broadly: Donor ages ranged 18 to 49 years: a couple of women, a few men. Study-level findings and limits: Few donors restricted represented genetic and exposure-history diversity.

The origin of this receptor is a man aged 25 to 45 in good health. Material: naive CD4+ T cells sorted from blood. The subset is: CD45RA+ positively selected. The chain links TRBV4-3 to TRBJ2-1, with D unclear. The CDR3 loop reads CASSQGAYTEQFF. The CDR3 DNA is TGCGCCAGCAGCCAAGGAGCCTACACTGAGCAGTTCTTC.